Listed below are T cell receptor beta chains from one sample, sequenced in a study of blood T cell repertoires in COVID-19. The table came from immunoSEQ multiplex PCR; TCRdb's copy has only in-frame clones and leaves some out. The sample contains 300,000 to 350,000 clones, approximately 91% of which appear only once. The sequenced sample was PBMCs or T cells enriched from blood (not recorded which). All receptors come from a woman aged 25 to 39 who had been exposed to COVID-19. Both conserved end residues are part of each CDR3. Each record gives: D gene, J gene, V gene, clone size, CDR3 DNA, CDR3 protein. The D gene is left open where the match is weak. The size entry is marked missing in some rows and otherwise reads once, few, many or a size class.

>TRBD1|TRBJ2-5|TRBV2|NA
TGTGCCAGCAGTAAAGACAGGGAAGAGACCCAGTACTTC
CASSKDREETQYF
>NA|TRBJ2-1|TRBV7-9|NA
TGTGCCAGCAGCTTAGCCCACTCCGGAGGTTCCTACAATGAGCAGTTCTTC
CASSLAHSGGSYNEQFF
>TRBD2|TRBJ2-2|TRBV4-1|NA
TGCGCCAGCAGCCATCGGGGGGGTGAAGGCACCGGGGAGCTGTTTTTT
CASSHRGGEGTGELFF
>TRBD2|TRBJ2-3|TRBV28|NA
TGTGCCAGCAGTTATGGGGGGGACTACACAGATACGCAGTATTTT
CASSYGGDYTDTQYF
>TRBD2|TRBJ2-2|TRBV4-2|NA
TGTGCCAGCAGCCCTGGGACTAGCGGGAGGGAGGATACCGGGGAGCTGTTTTTT
CASSPGTSGREDTGELFF
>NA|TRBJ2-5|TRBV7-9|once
TGTGCCAGCACCGGACGGGCGGGGGAGACCCAGTACTTC
CASTGRAGETQYF
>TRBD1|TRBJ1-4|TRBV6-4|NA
TGTGCCAGCAGGAAAGGGGGGACAGGCGACGAAAAACTGTTTTTT
CASRKGGTGDEKLFF
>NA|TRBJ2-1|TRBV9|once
TGTGCCAGCAGCGTAGTTCCGGGGGAAAGCTCCTACAATGAGCAGTTCTTC
CASSVVPGESSYNEQFF
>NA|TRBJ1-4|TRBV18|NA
TGTGCCAGCTCCACAGGTACAACTAATGAAAAACTGTTTTTT
CASSTGTTNEKLFF
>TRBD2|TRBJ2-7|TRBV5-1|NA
TGCGCCAGCAGCGGGGGGACTAGCGGGAGGCCCTACGAGCAGTACTTC
CASSGGTSGRPYEQYF
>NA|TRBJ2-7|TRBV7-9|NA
TGTGCCAGCAGCTTCACAGACGGAACCTACGAGCAGTACTTC
CASSFTDGTYEQYF